This T cell receptor beta chain was captured by sequencing in a study of T-cell reconstitution after alpha-beta-depleted transplantation in children listed by TCRdb under 2016. Looking at the study overall: The study quantitatively tracked T-cell immune reconstitution after TCRalphabeta/CD19-depleted allogeneic hematopoietic cell transplantation in children using TCR repertoire profiling. Beyond this particular receptor, the publication reports: The apparently early alphabetaT-cell count recovery about two months after transplant was reportedly dependent on only several hundred rapidly expanded clones derived from non-depleted graft cells. Over the following months the frequencies of hyperexpanded clones went down, and after one year T-cell counts and TCRbeta diversity were mostly credited to newly produced T cells. In some patients, the high TCRbeta diversity seen at day 60 was put down to recipient T cells and intrathymic progenitors that had survived conditioning.

The CDR3 runs 13 amino acids, cysteine and phenylalanine included. The entry retains the CDR3 DNA only, 39 bases that are in frame from base 1. The junction shows trimming of 3 bases on V and 8 bases on J, plus 11 bases between the germline ends. This clonotype was observed at least ten times. It lacks a known antigen. Base qualities are missing; no much larger clone stands one base away. Library method: PCR. The reads were generated on an Illumina HiSeq 2500. Molecular barcoding was employed in the preparation of TCR libraries, with unique molecular identifiers being used to normalize TCRbeta repertoire quantification. TCRdb reworked the public reads: Q25 trimming with fastp, MiXCR clone assembly, productive beta chains retained. One record per CDR3 amino acid sequence lists the most common genes and DNA. The sample table contains about 300,000 distinct CDR3 sequences; only one count was recorded for just over 7.5% of them. The ten largest make up approximately 9% of the sample.

Sample treatment or condition, as interpreted from the label and publication: allogeneic hematopoietic cell transplantation with graft depleted of TCRalphabeta T cells and CD19 B cells. Transplant recipients were children who received TCRalphabeta/CD19-depleted allogeneic hematopoietic cell grafts. The sequence was collected from a female patient between 2 and 15 years old who had a stem cell transplant for Fanconi anemia, so the T cells may come from the graft donor. This sequence uses TRBV12-3 or TRBV12-4 and TRBJ2-1; a tentative D call is TRBD1 (6 bases match). Sequences were derived from peripheral blood, sampled 360 days after TCRalphabeta/CD19-depleted stem cell transplant. The CDR3 region: CASSLTGWDEQFF. The sequenced DNA is TGTGCCAGCAGTTTGACAGGCTGGGATGAGCAGTTCTTC.